This T cell receptor beta chain was identified during a study of control samples from healthy donors and cancer patients. Generated by immunoSEQ multiplex PCR, the TCRdb table keeps only in-frame clones and is missing some. The sample has over 100,000 clones, roughly 90% seen once. This CDR3 is built from 15 residues. In germline, CDR1 is SEHNR, CDR2 FQNEAQ (reference sequence). J lost 2 bases, V lost 3 bases, and 4 bases had no gene match. Sequences were obtained from blood. This chain uses TRBV7-9 with TRBJ2-3; 8 bases match TRBD2. This sequence originates from a woman aged 50 to 60 in good health. The CDR3: CASSFSGVVTDTQYF. The CDR3 DNA is TGTGCCAGCAGCTTTAGCGGGGTTGTCACAGATACGCAGTATTTT.